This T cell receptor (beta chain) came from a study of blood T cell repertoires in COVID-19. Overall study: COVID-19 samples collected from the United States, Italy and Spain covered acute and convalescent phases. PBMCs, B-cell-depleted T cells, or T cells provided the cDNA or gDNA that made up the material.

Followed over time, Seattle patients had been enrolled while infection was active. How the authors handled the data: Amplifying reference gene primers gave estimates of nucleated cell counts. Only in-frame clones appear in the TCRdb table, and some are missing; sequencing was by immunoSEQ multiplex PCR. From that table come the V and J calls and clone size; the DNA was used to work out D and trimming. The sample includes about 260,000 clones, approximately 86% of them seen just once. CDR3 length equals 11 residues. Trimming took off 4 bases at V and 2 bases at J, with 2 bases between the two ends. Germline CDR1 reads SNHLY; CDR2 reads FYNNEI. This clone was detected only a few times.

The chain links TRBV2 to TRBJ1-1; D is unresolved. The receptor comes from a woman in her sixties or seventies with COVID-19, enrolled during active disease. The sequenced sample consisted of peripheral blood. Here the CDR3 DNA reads TGTGCCAGCAGTGTAAACACTGAAGCTTTCTTT. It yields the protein CASSVNTEAFF.